The 8 T cell receptor beta chains presented below share a single source sample, sequenced in a study of cytomegalovirus exposure and HLA in healthy donors. The primer mix had 60 Vbeta and 13 Jbeta primers. Generated by immunoSEQ multiplex PCR, the TCRdb table keeps only in-frame clones and is missing some. Here the sample table reports over 35,000 clones. The sequenced sample consisted of PBMCs. Receptors were obtained from a woman in her 30s in good health and CMV-seronegative.

The chain uses TRBV5-6 and TRBJ2-3; the D is unclear. V lost 4 bases to trimming and J lost 3 bases, with 3 bases between them. Germline CDR1 and CDR2: SGHDT and YYEEEE. This CDR3 comprises 11 residues. For the CDR3, the DNA is TGTGCCAGCAGCGCGACAGATACGCAGTATTTT. It codes for CASSATDTQYF.

The CDR3, as DNA: TGTGCCAGCGGAAATACAGGGAAAACTGAAGCTTTCTTT. Encoded protein: CASGNTGKTEAFF. The genes are TRBV6-5 and TRBJ1-1, with D perhaps matching TRBD1 (6 bases). Per the germline V gene, CDR1 is MNHEY and CDR2 is SVGAGI. Trimming removed 8 bases from V and 5 bases from J, with 15 bases in between. The CDR3 is 13 amino acids.

This chain uses TRBV9 with TRBJ2-1; TRBD2 agrees at 14 bases. V shed 3 bases, J shed 5 bases, and the junction held 10 bases outside the gene matches. CDR1 and CDR2 from the germline V gene are SGDLS and YYNGEE. CDR3 size: 18 residues. CDR3 DNA sequence: TGTGCCAGCAGCGCCCAATACCCGACTAGCGGGAGGGACAATGAGCAGTTCTTC. Translated, it gives CASSAQYPTSGRDNEQFF.

The chain recombines TRBV30 with TRBJ2-2; 11 nucleotides match TRBD2. CDR1 GTSNPN and CDR2 SVGIG come from the germline V gene (reference sequence). V lost 1 base to trimming and J lost 7 bases; unmatched junction nucleotides: 17. The CDR3 runs to 19 residues. CDR3 amino acids: CAWSGARLAGGSAHGELFF. Here the CDR3 DNA reads TGTGCCTGGAGTGGAGCCCGGCTAGCGGGAGGTAGCGCACACGGGGAGCTGTTTTTT.

The rearrangement uses TRBV5-5 and TRBJ1-4; TRBD1 might be the D (6 bases). There are 16 residues in the CDR3. CDR1 SGHKS and CDR2 YYEKEE come from the germline V gene (reference sequence). V lost 5 bases, J lost 0 bases, and 14 bases lay in between. The CDR3 bases are TGTGCCAGCAGTTTTGGACAGTTTGCAACTAATGAAAAACTGTTTTTT. As protein: CASSFGQFATNEKLFF.

The chain uses TRBV30 and TRBJ2-2; 9 bases fit TRBD2. The CDR3 contains 17 residues. Germline V gene lookup returns CDR1 GTSNPN and CDR2 SVGIG (reference sequence). V lost 3 bases to trimming and J lost 5 bases; unmatched junction nucleotides: 13. Here the CDR3 DNA reads TGTGCCTGGAGGCCTTTTAGCGGGAGAAGGGGAACCGGGGAGCTGTTTTTT. This sequence encodes CAWRPFSGRRGTGELFF.

The genes are TRBV28 and TRBJ2-7, with 9 bases fitting TRBD1. The CDR3 runs 14 residues. Germline values: CDR1 MDHEN, CDR2 SYDVKM. V shed 6 bases and J 3 bases; nucleotides not matched to a gene: 6. The CDR3 loop reads CASRWDRVNYEQYF. The DNA of the CDR3 is TGTGCCAGCAGATGGGACAGGGTAAACTACGAGCAGTACTTC.

This chain joins TRBV19 and TRBJ1-1; 9 bases match TRBD1. The CDR3 is 16 residues long. Germline loops: CDR1 LNHDA, CDR2 SQIVND (reference sequence). After removal of 9 bases from V and 4 bases from J, the junction contained 15 bases not matched to a gene. The CDR3 DNA follows: TGTGCCAGCAAGTTACGACAGGGGGGTGGGGGCACTGAAGCTTTCTTT. This codes for CASKLRQGGGGTEAFF.